Below are 20 T cell receptor beta chains sequenced from a single sample in a study of cytomegalovirus exposure and HLA in healthy donors. This PCR relied on a set of 60 Vbeta primers and 13 Jbeta primers. Data came from immunoSEQ multiplex PCR; TCRdb stores just in-frame clones and leaves some out. The sample shows some 96,000 clones, 64% of them seen only once. The sample comprised PBMCs. These TCRs come from a man aged 60 to 69 in good health and CMV-seronegative.

V gene TRBV6-5 combines with J gene TRBJ1-4; possibly TRBD1 for D (5 bases). CDR1 and CDR2 from the germline V gene are MNHEY and SVGAGI. The CDR3 is 15 residues long. The V end lost 0 bases, the J end lost 8 bases, and 13 bases lay between the germline ends. The CDR3 loop reads CASSYSWAGNEKLFF. The CDR3 DNA follows: TGTGCCAGCAGTTACTCTTGGGCAGGGAACGAAAAACTGTTTTTT.

This chain joins TRBV5-4 and TRBJ2-7; D not resolved. Trimming pared 0 bases from V and 1 base from J, leaving 5 bases between. CDR3 length: 13 amino acids. Germline V gene data show CDR1 as SGHNT and CDR2 as YYREEE (reference sequence). CDR3 DNA sequence: TGTGCCAGCAGCTTGGTTCAGTCCTACGAGCAGTACTTC. The encoded protein is CASSLVQSYEQYF.

For this clone: Other DNA sequences in this sample translate to the same CDR3. The rearrangement links TRBV5-1 to TRBJ2-1, with TRBD2 matching 8 bases. With 0 bases clipped from V and 4 bases from J, the junction kept 0 bases outside the gene matches. Germline assignment: CDR1 SGHRS and CDR2 YFSETQ. The CDR3 spans 14 residues. As DNA, the CDR3 is TGCGCCAGCAGCTTGGGCGGGGGGTACAATGAGCAGTTCTTC. This gives the protein CASSLGGGYNEQFF.

The chain has TRBV2 and TRBJ2-5, with TRBD2 as a possible D gene (6 bases). Trimming took 6 bases from V and 3 from J, leaving 17 bases between them. Germline V lookup: CDR1 SNHLY, CDR2 FYNNEI. The CDR3 consists of 15 residues. The DNA of the CDR3 is TGTGCCAGCAGGGTCTTAGCGGTTGAAAAAGAGACCCAGTACTTC. Protein product: CASRVLAVEKETQYF.

This clone was seen once. The chain couples TRBV30 to TRBJ1-1, with 9 nucleotides matching TRBD1. In germline, CDR1 is GTSNPN, CDR2 SVGIG (reference sequence). V lost 2 bases, J lost 4 bases, and 2 bases stayed unmatched. The CDR3 consists of 13 residues. The CDR3 DNA sequence: TGTGCCTGGAGTATACAGGGGGCCACTGAAGCTTTCTTT. This gives the protein CAWSIQGATEAFF.

The chain joins TRBV18 to TRBJ2-3; TRBD2 matches 8 bases. Trimming took 1 base from V and 0 from J; bases not matched to a gene: 3. CDR3 size: 16 residues. Germline CDR1 is KGHSH and CDR2 is LQKENI. The DNA of the CDR3 is TGTGCCAGCTCACCACTGGCTAGCGGGAGCACAGATACGCAGTATTTT. Translated: CASSPLASGSTDTQYF.

Only a few counts were recorded for this clone. The chain combines TRBV2 with TRBJ1-1; tentatively, D is TRBD1 (5 bases). CDR1 is SNHLY and CDR2 is FYNNEI in the germline V gene. V was clipped by 11 bases and J by 0 bases, with 10 bases between them. This CDR3 spans 12 amino acids. CDR3 protein: CALGGVNTEAFF. In nucleotides, the CDR3 is TGTGCCCTGGGAGGGGTGAACACTGAAGCTTTCTTT.

The CDR3 region has the DNA TGTGCCACGACGACAGGAAGCTCTGGGGCCAACGTCCTGACTTTC. Protein: CATTTGSSGANVLTF. This chain uses TRBV10-3 with TRBJ2-6; weak D call: TRBD1 (6 bases). Trimming stripped 10 bases from V and 0 bases from J, with 13 bases between. There are 15 residues in the CDR3. Looked up from germline, CDR1 is ENHRY and CDR2 is SYGVKD.

The CDR3 sequence is CASSGTSGNHNEQFF. The CDR3 nucleotides read TGTGCCAGCAGCGGGACTAGCGGGAACCACAATGAGCAGTTCTTC. V is TRBV2 and J is TRBJ2-1; 13 bases are shared with TRBD2. In germline, CDR1 is SNHLY, CDR2 FYNNEI. The CDR3 is 15 amino acids. J was trimmed by 5 bases and V by 6 bases; bases with no gene match: 4.

This clone has more than one count but fewer than ten. This chain links TRBV11-1 with TRBJ2-7; 11 nucleotides line up with TRBD1. The V gene's germline CDR1 is SGHAT and CDR2 FQDESV (reference sequence). CDR3 size: 16 residues. With 3 bases clipped from V and 1 base from J, the junction kept 5 bases outside the gene matches. The CDR3: CASSLGQGVGSYEQYF. Written as DNA, the CDR3 is TGTGCCAGCAGCTTGGGACAGGGGGTAGGGTCCTACGAGCAGTACTTC.

The chain uses TRBV19 and TRBJ1-4; 8 nucleotides match TRBD1. Germline CDR1 reads LNHDA; CDR2 reads SQIVND (reference sequence). The CDR3 consists of 15 residues. J gave up 0 bases and V 5 bases, and 2 bases lay outside the gene matches. The CDR3 spells CASSATGATNEKLFF. The CDR3, as DNA: TGTGCCAGTAGTGCGACAGGGGCAACTAATGAAAAACTGTTTTTT.

The chain links TRBV29-1 to TRBJ2-7, with D possibly TRBD2 on 6 matching bases. The CDR3 is made up of 14 amino acids. Per germline, CDR1 SQVTM and CDR2 ANQGSEA. V was clipped by 4 bases and J by 2 bases, with 15 bases between them. The CDR3 DNA is TGCAGCGTTGCCCCGGTGGCGGGGACCTACGAGCAGTACTTC. It codes for CSVAPVAGTYEQYF.

The genes are TRBV12-5 and TRBJ1-2, with TRBD1 matching 9 bases. The V gene end was trimmed by 0 bases and the J gene end by 8 bases; junction bases not matched to a gene: 7. Germline CDR1 and CDR2: LGHNT and FRNRAP. The CDR3 spans 15 residues. CDR3 region: CASGLVSGTGSGYTF. DNA for the CDR3: TGTGCTAGTGGTTTGGTATCCGGGACAGGGAGCGGCTACACCTTC.

For this clone: This same CDR3 is encoded by further DNA sequences in the sample. The chain recombines TRBV6-5 with TRBJ1-5, with TRBD1 identical over 10 bases. V shed 6 bases and J 6 bases; nucleotides not matched to a gene: 8. The CDR3 has 15 residues. Germline loops: CDR1 MNHEY, CDR2 SVGAGI. The CDR3 loop is CASSPRQGAFQPQHF. In DNA form, the CDR3 reads TGTGCCAGCAGCCCACGACAGGGGGCGTTTCAGCCCCAGCATTTT.

This rearrangement joins TRBV11-2 to TRBJ2-3; tentatively, D is TRBD2 (6 bases). CDR3 length: 16 amino acids. Trimming cost V 7 bases and J 0 bases, with 17 bases left between them. Per the germline V gene, CDR1 is SGHAT and CDR2 is FQNNGV. CDR3 loop: CASTSWGEASTDTQYF. The DNA for the CDR3 is TGTGCCAGCACCTCTTGGGGGGAGGCTAGCACAGATACGCAGTATTTT. Full variable domain (outside the CDR3, taken from reference TRBV11-2 and TRBJ2-3): EAGVAQSPRYKIIEKRQSVAFWCNPISGHATLYWYQQILGQGPKLLIQFQNNGVVDDSQLPKDRFSAERLKGVDSTLKIQPAKLEDSAVYLCASTSWGEASTDTQYFGPGTRLTVL.

This clone was counted only a few times. The genes are TRBV5-1 and TRBJ2-5, with D possibly being TRBD1 (5 bases). Germline V gene data show CDR1 as SGHRS and CDR2 as YFSETQ. V dropped 1 base and J dropped 3 bases, with 7 bases sitting between them. CDR3 length: 13 amino acids. This CDR3 is CASSLSGKETQYF. CDR3 nucleotide sequence: TGCGCCAGCAGCTTGTCAGGGAAAGAGACCCAGTACTTC.

The V gene is TRBV27, the J gene TRBJ1-2, with 10 bases lining up with TRBD1. The V and J ends lost 4 bases and 3 bases, in that order; junction bases with no gene match: 5. This CDR3 is built from 15 residues. Looked up from germline, CDR1 is MNHEY and CDR2 is SMNVEV (reference sequence). As DNA, the CDR3 is TGTGCCAGCAGTTCACTCGGGACAGGGGACTATGGCTACACCTTC. Its translation is CASSSLGTGDYGYTF.

The chain couples TRBV2 to TRBJ2-7; D uncertain. V lost 11 bases to trimming and J lost 6 bases, with 20 bases between them. The CDR3 is made up of 13 amino acids. From germline, CDR1 is SNHLY and CDR2 FYNNEI. CDR3 loop: CAWSAQAGSEQYF. The CDR3 nucleotides read TGTGCCTGGAGTGCCCAGGCCGGCAGCGAGCAGTACTTC. The complete variable domain, with remaining parts taken from reference TRBV2 and TRBJ2-7, reads EPEVTQTPSHQVTQMGQEVILRCVPISNHLYFYWYRQILGQKVEFLVSFYNNEISEKSEIFDDQFSVERPDGSNFTLKIRSTKLEDSAMYFCAWSAQAGSEQYFGPGTRLTVT.

This clone has only a few counts. The chain links TRBV28 to TRBJ2-2, with D perhaps TRBD2 (5 bases). This CDR3 is 13 amino acids long. V lost 5 bases, J lost 6 bases, and 10 bases lay in between. Germline-derived CDR1 and CDR2 are MDHEN and SYDVKM. CDR3 DNA: TGTGCCAGCAGTGTTAGGACTCCCGGGGAGCTGTTTTTT. Its translation: CASSVRTPGELFF.

In nucleotides, the CDR3 is TGTGCCAGCAGCAAAGATAATAGCGGGCCCTACAATGAGCAGTTCTTC. Translating it yields CASSKDNSGPYNEQFF. The J gene is TRBJ2-1, the V gene TRBV21-1; TRBD2 is the table's D call, not checked against the DNA. TRBV21-1 is flagged as a pseudogene. The CDR3 is 16 residues long.